This note documents a single TCR beta chain sequence. Its antigen remains unidentified. The TCR beta CDR3 regions underwent amplification from RNA transcripts. First-round RT-PCR used HTBI primers; second-round multiplex PCR followed. Via MiXCR, TCRdb re-called the multiplex PCR reads, giving one row per CDR3 protein. The table shows 560,000 or so distinct CDR3 sequences, with 35% to 45% occurring only once. The data were taken from a study of Graves' ophthalmopathy and Graves' hyperthyroidism. General observations from the study: Appearing in blood as well were most expanded thyroid clonotypes above 0.001 frequency.

The CDR3 loop spans 12 amino acids. Trimming shortened V by 3 bases and J by 7 bases, and 9 bases separated the two germline ends. Patients in the hyperthyroidism group, adults aged 18 to 65, were newly diagnosed, under 2 months' duration. Patients were excluded if they had other autoimmune diseases or uncontrolled infections, and likewise if pregnancy or lactation applied. Each diagnosis was determined on the basis of clinical symptoms, serum thyroxine, TRAb, thyroid ultrasound and orbital computed tomography. Sequencing used peripheral blood or thyroid tissue (not recorded which). The clonotype comes from an adult man with Graves' hyperthyroidism. The J gene is TRBJ1-2, the V gene TRBV12-3 or TRBV12-4, with D unclear. CDR3 amino acids: CASSFSGFGYTF. CDR3 bases: TGTGCCAGCAGTTTCTCGGGCTTTGGCTACACCTTC.